These 13 T cell receptor beta chains were all obtained from the same sample, sequenced in a study of cytotoxic CD8 clonotypes in ibrutinib-treated CLL. Assay used: immunoSEQ multiplex PCR; TCRdb lists only in-frame clones, some missing. This sample has 130,000 or so clones, with approximately 75% found just once. The starting material was PBMCs, obtained after 12 months of ibrutinib treatment. These receptors originate from a human donor with chronic lymphocytic leukemia.

The table lists this clone with a few counts. The rearrangement uses TRBV4-2 and TRBJ2-7; 8 nucleotides align to TRBD1. This CDR3 is built from 14 residues. J gave up 4 bases and V 4 bases, and 6 bases lay outside the gene matches. Germline V gene data show CDR1 as LGHNA and CDR2 as YNFKEQ. CDR3 in DNA: TGTGCCAGCAGCCGAGACAGGGGAGTATACGAGCAGTACTTC. It is translated as CASSRDRGVYEQYF.

This chain connects TRBV7-3 to TRBJ2-7; 9 bases match TRBD2. The CDR3 is 15 amino acids. The germline V gene has CDR1 SGHTA and CDR2 FQGTGA. Trimming cost V 1 base and J 3 bases; bases outside gene matches: 4. CDR3 coding DNA: TGTGCCAGCAGCTTAATAGGTAGCGGGAGCTACGAGCAGTACTTC. Residues: CASSLIGSGSYEQYF.

V usage is TRBV30 and J usage is TRBJ2-7; 10 bases map to TRBD2. Per the germline V gene, CDR1 is GTSNPN and CDR2 is SVGIG (reference sequence). After removal of 4 bases from V and 4 bases from J, the junction contained 1 base not matched to a gene. The CDR3 runs 12 residues. CDR3 protein: CAWTSGGYEQYF. The CDR3 DNA is TGTGCCTGGACTAGCGGGGGATACGAGCAGTACTTC.

The table lists this clone with a few counts. The rearrangement joins TRBV27 to TRBJ2-1, with 14 bases lining up with TRBD2. V was clipped by 5 bases and J by 5 bases; unmatched bases: 2. Germline CDR1 reads MNHEY; CDR2 reads SMNVEV (reference sequence). The CDR3 is 15 amino acids. The CDR3 DNA reads as TGTGCCAGCAGTAAGGGACTAGCGGGGGACAATGAGCAGTTCTTC. It is translated as CASSKGLAGDNEQFF.

Concerning this clone itself: Other DNA sequences within the sample encode an identical CDR3. The chain carries TRBV15 and TRBJ1-3; D not resolved. The V end lost 1 base, the J end lost 0 bases, and 7 bases lay between the germline ends. Germline loops: CDR1 LNHNV, CDR2 YYDKDF (reference sequence). The length of the CDR3 is 15 residues. The CDR3 DNA sequence: TGTGCCACCAGCAGAGTTCGCGGCTCTGGAAACACCATATATTTT. As protein: CATSRVRGSGNTIYF.

This chain links TRBV18 with TRBJ1-2, with TRBD1 identical over 8 bases. V was clipped by 3 bases and J by 8 bases; unmatched bases: 11. The length of the CDR3 is 15 residues. Per germline, CDR1 KGHSH and CDR2 LQKENI. The CDR3 nucleotides read TGTGCCAGCTCACCGATGGACAGGGACACTACGGGCTACACCTTC. It yields the protein CASSPMDRDTTGYTF. The variable domain in full, with the rest retrieved from reference TRBV18 and TRBJ1-2, is NAGVMQNPRHLVRRRGQEARLRCSPMKGHSHVYWYRQLPEEGLKFMVYLQKENIIDESGMPKERFSAEFPKEGPSILRIQQVVRGDSAAYFCASSPMDRDTTGYTFGSGTRLTVV.

Only a few counts were recorded for this clone. The V call is TRBV11-1, the J call TRBJ1-6; possible D gene TRBD1, 6 bases. The germline gives CDR1 SGHAT, CDR2 FQDESV (reference sequence). Trimming stripped 5 bases from V and 7 bases from J, with 12 bases between. The CDR3 runs to 14 residues. This CDR3 is CASSLRGLNSPLHF. The CDR3 region has the DNA TGTGCCAGCAGCCTCAGGGGATTGAATTCACCCCTCCACTTT.

This sequence joins TRBV2 and TRBJ2-1, with D possibly being TRBD1 (6 bases). CDR1 and CDR2 from the germline V gene are SNHLY and FYNNEI. CDR3 length: 15 amino acids. V shed 4 bases and J shed 0 bases, with 10 bases lying between them. The CDR3 DNA follows: TGTGCCAGCAGTGGGACAGAGAGCTCCTACAATGAGCAGTTCTTC. Amino acids: CASSGTESSYNEQFF.

The J gene is TRBJ2-7, the V gene TRBV23-1; D not resolved. TRBV23-1 is sorted into the ORF group, with uncertain function. V was cut by 4 bases and J by 0 bases, with 19 bases left in between. The CDR3 spans 17 residues. CDR3 sequence (DNA): TGCGCCAGCAGTCTAAGGGCCCGGGTCTCGAACTCCTACGAGCAGTACTTC. Residues: CASSLRARVSNSYEQYF.

This sequence joins TRBV6-5 and TRBJ1-2; the D is unclear. The V gene lost 6 bases and the J gene lost 1 base, with 9 bases spanning the gap. Germline V CDR1 and CDR2: MNHEY, SVGAGI. The CDR3 sequence is 13 residues long. The CDR3 reads CASRRTVNYGYTF. CDR3 DNA: TGTGCCAGCAGAAGGACCGTTAACTATGGCTACACCTTC.

The rearrangement joins TRBV5-6 to TRBJ1-4, with D unclear. V lost 2 bases to trimming and J lost 5 bases, with 10 bases between them. CDR1 and CDR2 (germline): SGHDT, YYEEEE. The CDR3 length is 14 residues. The CDR3 region has the DNA TGTGCCAGCAGCTTTTTTTACGGAAATGAAAAACTGTTTTTT. Translated: CASSFFYGNEKLFF.

The chain uses TRBV18 and TRBJ2-3; 8 nucleotides agree with TRBD1. J lost 5 bases, V lost 3 bases, and 7 bases had no gene match. The CDR3 consists of 15 residues. Per germline, CDR1 KGHSH and CDR2 LQKENI. The CDR3 loop reads CASSPRQGAGDTQYF. The CDR3 DNA reads as TGTGCCAGCTCACCCCGGCAGGGGGCGGGAGATACGCAGTATTTT. The whole variable domain, filled in from reference TRBV18 and TRBJ2-3, reads NAGVMQNPRHLVRRRGQEARLRCSPMKGHSHVYWYRQLPEEGLKFMVYLQKENIIDESGMPKERFSAEFPKEGPSILRIQQVVRGDSAAYFCASSPRQGAGDTQYFGPGTRLTVL.

This clone was found a few times. This chain uses TRBV27 with TRBJ1-2; TRBD1 matches at 7 bases. The CDR3 runs to 15 residues. Germline V CDR1 and CDR2: MNHEY, SMNVEV (reference sequence). J lost 7 bases, V lost 6 bases, and 14 bases had no gene match. CDR3 residues: CASRRTGATRGGYTF. CDR3 coding DNA: TGTGCCAGCAGACGCACAGGGGCTACCAGGGGTGGCTACACCTTC.